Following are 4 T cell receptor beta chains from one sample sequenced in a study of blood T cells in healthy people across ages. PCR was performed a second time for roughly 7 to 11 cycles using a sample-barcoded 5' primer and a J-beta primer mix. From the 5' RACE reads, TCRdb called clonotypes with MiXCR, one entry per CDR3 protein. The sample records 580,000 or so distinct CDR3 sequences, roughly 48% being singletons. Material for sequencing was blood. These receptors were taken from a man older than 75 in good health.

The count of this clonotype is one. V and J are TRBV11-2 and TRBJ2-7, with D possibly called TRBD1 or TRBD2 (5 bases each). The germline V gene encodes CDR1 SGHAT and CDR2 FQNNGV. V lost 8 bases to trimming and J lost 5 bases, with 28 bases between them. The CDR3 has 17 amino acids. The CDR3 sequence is CASSLRGLVQPFHEQYF. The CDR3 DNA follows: TGTGCCAGCTCCCTGAGGGGCCTAGTACAACCTTTCCACGAGCAGTACTTC.

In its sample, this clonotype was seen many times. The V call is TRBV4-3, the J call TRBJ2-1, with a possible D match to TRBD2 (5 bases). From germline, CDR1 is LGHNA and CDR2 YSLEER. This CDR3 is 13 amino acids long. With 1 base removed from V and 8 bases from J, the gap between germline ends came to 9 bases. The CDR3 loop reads CASSQVEGHEQFF. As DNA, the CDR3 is TGCGCCAGCAGCCAAGTCGAGGGCCATGAGCAGTTCTTC.

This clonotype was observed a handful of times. The CDR3 nucleotides are TGCGCCAGCGGACAGGAAAGGGAGACCCAGTACTTC. As protein: CASGQERETQYF. This chain connects TRBV5-1 to TRBJ2-5; 7 bases are shared with TRBD1. The CDR3 extends over 12 amino acids. J was trimmed by 5 bases and V by 7 bases; bases with no gene match: 5. Germline loops: CDR1 SGHRS, CDR2 YFSETQ.

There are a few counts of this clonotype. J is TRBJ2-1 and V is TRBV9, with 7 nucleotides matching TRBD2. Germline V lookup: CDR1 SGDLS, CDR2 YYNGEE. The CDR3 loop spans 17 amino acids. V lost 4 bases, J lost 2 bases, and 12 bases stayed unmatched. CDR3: CASSPRFAGATYNEQFF. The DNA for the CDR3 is TGTGCCAGCAGCCCCCGGTTTGCGGGAGCGACCTACAATGAGCAGTTCTTC.